The 31 T cell receptor beta chains presented below share a single source sample, sequenced in a study of response to subunit inactivated influenza vaccine (dated by TCRdb to 2016 to 2019). Libraries came from RT-PCR. The sequencer listed for this sample is Illumina HiSeq 2500. Starting from the raw public reads, TCRdb applied fastp trimming at Q25, assembled clones with MiXCR and retained in-frame beta chains. A single entry per CDR3 protein holds the most common genes and DNA from its merged rows. The sample table shows more than 400,000 distinct CDR3 sequences, and less than 7.5% are seen once. The top ten clonotypes cover 10% to 15% of the sample. The sequenced sample was PBMCs from blood, obtained less than 30 months after vaccination. The receptors were sampled from a man aged 50 to 75 who received an inactivated influenza vaccine. Donor details come from another sample of the same person, matched by shared clones.

This clonotype was seen a few times. The V and J genes are TRBV7-3 and TRBJ2-1; 9 nucleotides agree with TRBD2. The CDR3 spans 15 residues. Trimming removed 4 bases from V and 7 bases from J; junction bases left unmatched: 8. CDR1 is SGHTA, CDR2 FQGTGA, per germline. CDR3 DNA: TGTGCCAGCAGCTCAACGGGACTAGCTGAGAATGAGCAGTTCTTC. This codes for CASSSTGLAENEQFF.

The rearrangement links TRBV5-5 to TRBJ2-2; D gene unclear. The CDR3 contains 15 residues. Trimming stripped 6 bases from V and 4 bases from J, with 16 bases between. Germline loops: CDR1 SGHKS, CDR2 YYEKEE (reference sequence). The CDR3 nucleotides read TGTGCCAGCACCTATTGGGTGGGCACCACCGGGGAGCTGTTTTTT. It encodes CASTYWVGTTGELFF.

This clonotype was seen only a few times. The genes are TRBV12-3 or TRBV12-4 and TRBJ2-4; tentative D call: TRBD1 (6 bases). The CDR3 length is 15 residues. Between the trimmed V and J ends, which lost 6 bases and 3 bases, there was a span of 15 bases. The CDR3 region is CASSLSGVVKNIQYF. The CDR3 bases are TGTGCCAGCAGCTTATCAGGGGTAGTCAAAAACATTCAGTACTTC.

This clonotype was counted many times. The rearrangement links TRBV20-1 to TRBJ2-1, with 10 nucleotides matching TRBD1. CDR1 and CDR2 (germline): DFQATT, SNEGSKA (reference sequence). This CDR3 contains 13 residues. Unmatched junction bases numbered 8, after V lost 6 bases and J lost 9 bases. The DNA for the CDR3 is TGCAGTGCCCCGGGACAGGGGCAGGGTGAGCAGTTCTTC. This gives the protein CSAPGQGQGEQFF.

This clonotype was detected ten times or more. This rearrangement joins TRBV5-5 to TRBJ2-7; 12 bases match TRBD2. J lost 1 base, V lost 4 bases, and 6 bases had no gene match. Germline V gene sequence: CDR1 SGHKS, CDR2 YYEKEE (reference sequence). The length of the CDR3 is 16 residues. CDR3 DNA: TGTGCCAGCAGCCTCAGACTAGCGGGAGTGTCCTACGAGCAGTACTTC. It encodes CASSLRLAGVSYEQYF.

The J gene is TRBJ2-5, the V gene TRBV20-1; TRBD2 aligns across 8 bases. Germline assignment: CDR1 DFQATT and CDR2 SNEGSKA (reference sequence). The CDR3 is 15 residues long. Trimming removed 5 bases from V and 1 base from J; junction bases left unmatched: 9. This CDR3 is CSALRQGLGQETQYF. The CDR3 DNA follows: TGCAGTGCTCTCCGCCAGGGACTAGGCCAAGAGACCCAGTACTTC.

This clonotype was found a few times. This rearrangement joins TRBV4-3 to TRBJ1-2; 7 nucleotides agree with TRBD1. This CDR3 has 14 residues. Looked up from germline, CDR1 is LGHNA and CDR2 is YSLEER. With V trimmed by 0 bases and J by 8 bases, 6 bases remained unmatched. The chain's CDR3 is CASSQDHRGTGYTF. The CDR3 DNA reads TGCGCCAGCAGCCAAGACCACAGGGGAACGGGCTACACCTTC.

The chain recombines TRBV9 with TRBJ2-1; 7 bases are shared with TRBD2. Trimming cost V 3 bases and J 7 bases; bases outside gene matches: 13. This CDR3 region has 16 residues. Germline V gene sequence: CDR1 SGDLS, CDR2 YYNGEE. The DNA for the CDR3 is TGTGCCAGCAGCGGAATAGGGACTACCTTGGGTAATGAGCAGTTCTTC. Translation gives CASSGIGTTLGNEQFF. The whole variable domain, remainder taken from reference TRBV9 and TRBJ2-1, is DSGVTQTPKHLITATGQRVTLRCSPRSGDLSVYWYQQSLDQGLQFLIQYYNGEERAKGNILERFSAQQFPDLHSELNLSSLELGDSALYFCASSGIGTTLGNEQFFGPGTRLTVL.

The V and J genes are TRBV5-1 and TRBJ2-5, with D perhaps TRBD1 (6 bases). V was clipped by 2 bases and J by 0 bases, with 11 bases between them. Germline V gene sequence: CDR1 SGHRS, CDR2 YFSETQ. The CDR3 length is 15 residues. The CDR3 region is CASSFQDRHQETQYF. The CDR3 DNA is TGCGCCAGCAGCTTCCAGGACAGACACCAAGAGACCCAGTACTTC.

This clonotype came up a few times. The chain is built from TRBV5-6 and TRBJ2-5; D unclear. V lost 1 base and J lost 2, with 6 bases in between. The CDR3 spans 13 residues. Germline V gene sequence: CDR1 SGHDT, CDR2 YYEEEE. CDR3 loop: CASSLWPQETQYF. The CDR3 DNA reads as TGTGCCAGCAGCTTGTGGCCGCAAGAGACCCAGTACTTC.

The V call is TRBV7-9, the J call TRBJ2-1, with TRBD1 matching over 9 bases. The V and J ends lost 5 bases and 6 bases, in that order; junction bases with no gene match: 5. The CDR3 runs to 14 residues. Germline values: CDR1 SEHNR, CDR2 FQNEAQ (reference sequence). The CDR3 nucleotides read TGTGCCAGCAGCCCCTGGACAGGGGCCAATGAGCAGTTCTTC. Its translation is CASSPWTGANEQFF.

The chain carries TRBV9 and TRBJ2-1, with 9 nucleotides matching TRBD1. This CDR3 has 15 residues. With 3 bases clipped from V and 5 bases from J, the junction kept 6 bases outside the gene matches. The V gene's germline CDR1 is SGDLS and CDR2 YYNGEE. The CDR3 DNA is TGTGCCAGCAGCGAGACCGGGACAGGGAACAATGAGCAGTTCTTC. Amino acid sequence: CASSETGTGNNEQFF.

A few counts support this clonotype. The chain is built from TRBV4-1 and TRBJ1-1, with D possibly TRBD1 on 6 matching bases. This CDR3 contains 12 residues. Germline assignment: CDR1 MGHRA and CDR2 YSYEKL. With 6 bases removed from V and 11 bases from J, the gap between germline ends came to 16 bases. The CDR3 DNA sequence: TGCGCCAGCAGGTCGCAGGGGTCCGAGGCTTTCTTT. This codes for CASRSQGSEAFF.

In its sample, this clonotype was seen a few times. The V call is TRBV4-2, the J call TRBJ2-6; either TRBD1 or TRBD2 may supply D (6 bases each). The CDR3 spans 19 residues. Per the germline V gene, CDR1 is LGHNA and CDR2 is YNFKEQ. The germline V and J ends were trimmed by 4 bases and 1 base, with 20 bases remaining between them. CDR3: CASSRRLPGAGSGANVLTF. CDR3 in DNA: TGTGCCAGCAGCCGCCGACTCCCGGGGGCAGGGTCTGGGGCCAACGTCCTGACTTTC.

This clonotype was found a few times. The V call is TRBV7-2, the J call TRBJ2-7; the match to TRBD1 covers 12 bases. The junction had 9 bases not matched to a gene; V was cut back by 5 bases and J by 7 bases. The CDR3 loop spans 15 amino acids. Germline CDR1 reads SGHTA; CDR2 reads FQGNSA. This chain's CDR3 is CASSLQGQGAWEQYF. CDR3 coding DNA: TGTGCCAGCAGCCTCCAGGGACAGGGGGCTTGGGAGCAGTACTTC.

The chain has TRBV20-1 and TRBJ2-7, with 7 bases identical to TRBD1. This CDR3 spans 13 amino acids. CDR1 and CDR2 from the germline V gene are DFQATT and SNEGSKA (reference sequence). Losses at the gene ends were 6 bases for V and 3 bases for J; bases not matched to a gene: 8. CDR3 bases: TGCAGTGCCCCGGACAGGCGAAGCTACGAGCAGTACTTC. Protein: CSAPDRRSYEQYF.

The V gene is TRBV5-5, the J gene TRBJ1-6; D perhaps matches TRBD1 (6 bases). The CDR3 loop spans 15 amino acids. V lost 4 bases to trimming and J lost 4 bases, with 12 bases between them. Germline V lookup: CDR1 SGHKS, CDR2 YYEKEE (reference sequence). DNA of the CDR3: TGTGCCAGCAGCCCACAGGGTGGGTATAATTCACCCCTCCACTTT. Translation gives CASSPQGGYNSPLHF.

The table lists this clonotype with a few counts. This sequence joins TRBV12-3 or TRBV12-4 and TRBJ2-1; 13 bases are a match to TRBD2. The CDR3 totals 17 residues. V trimming: 4 bases; J trimming: 4 bases; junction bases outside the gene matches: 7. The CDR3 nucleotides are TGTGCCAGCAGTTCTCAAACGGGACTAGCGGGATACAATGAGCAGTTCTTC. Its translation is CASSSQTGLAGYNEQFF.

This chain links TRBV29-1 with TRBJ1-1; D remains ambiguous. Trimming took 3 bases from V and 5 from J, leaving 13 bases between them. The CDR3 runs to 13 residues. Germline lookup yields CDR1 SQVTM and CDR2 ANQGSEA. CDR3 in DNA: TGCAGCGTTGATTTGGGATTCGATACTGAAGCTTTCTTT. Amino acid sequence: CSVDLGFDTEAFF. The variable domain in full, with the rest retrieved from reference TRBV29-1 and TRBJ1-1, is SAVISQKPSRDICQRGTSLTIQCQVDSQVTMMFWYRQQPGQSLTLIATANQGSEATYESGFVIDKFPISRPNLTFSTLTVSNMSPEDSSIYLCSVDLGFDTEAFFGQGTRLTVV.

This clonotype was seen a handful of times. The rearrangement uses TRBV5-1 and TRBJ1-1; tentatively, D is TRBD1 (6 bases). This CDR3 comprises 13 residues. CDR1 and CDR2 (germline): SGHRS, YFSETQ. V dropped 5 bases and J dropped 5 bases, with 13 bases sitting between them. The CDR3 protein is CASRVGGQTEAFF. CDR3 DNA: TGCGCCAGCAGGGTCGGGGGCCAAACTGAAGCTTTCTTT.

This clonotype was detected only a few times. The chain joins TRBV12-3 or TRBV12-4 to TRBJ2-7; D might be TRBD1 (5 bases). V was clipped by 4 bases and J by 2 bases, with 9 bases between them. This CDR3 has 13 residues. CDR3 amino acids: CASSYRNPYEQYF. CDR3 bases: TGTGCCAGCAGTTACAGGAATCCCTACGAGCAGTACTTC.

Ten or more counts support this clonotype. The V and J genes are TRBV4-3 and TRBJ1-1; 8 bases align to TRBD1. Trimming removed 0 bases from V and 3 bases from J; junction bases left unmatched: 3. The CDR3 is 15 residues long. CDR1 is LGHNA, CDR2 YSLEER, per germline. CDR3 nucleotides: TGCGCCAGCAGCCAAGATGGGGGACAGGACACTGAAGCTTTCTTT. Translation gives CASSQDGGQDTEAFF.

The rearrangement joins TRBV20-1 to TRBJ2-3, with D perhaps matching TRBD2 (6 bases). There are 12 residues in the CDR3. Germline CDR1 and CDR2: DFQATT and SNEGSKA (reference sequence). Deletions cut 5 bases from V and 7 bases from J, with 13 bases between. The DNA for the CDR3 is TGCAGTGCTTCTAGCGCGACCCATACGCAGTATTTT. This translates into CSASSATHTQYF.

This clonotype occurred a few times. The chain couples TRBV2 to TRBJ2-5; 11 bases match TRBD2. CDR3 length: 16 residues. Germline CDR1 SNHLY, CDR2 FYNNEI. Trimming took 7 bases from V and 2 from J; bases not matched to a gene: 9. The CDR3 protein is CASTPFASGGQETQYF. The CDR3 nucleotides are TGTGCCAGCACCCCATTTGCTAGCGGGGGGCAAGAGACCCAGTACTTC.

This clonotype has at least ten counts. The CDR3 DNA sequence: TGTGCCAGCAGCCGCCGAGCGGGTACCTACGAGCAGTACTTC. It encodes CASSRRAGTYEQYF. The chain is built from TRBV14 and TRBJ2-7; perhaps TRBD2 as D (6 bases). Per the germline V gene, CDR1 is SGHDN and CDR2 is FVKESK. The CDR3 is 14 amino acids. Between the trimmed V and J ends, which lost 4 bases and 2 bases, there was a span of 12 bases.

This chain links TRBV4-3 with TRBJ2-1; TRBD1 agrees at 7 bases. The CDR3 runs to 19 residues. Germline V gene data show CDR1 as LGHNA and CDR2 as YSLEER. The V segment lost 4 bases and the J segment 5 bases; nucleotides outside the gene matches: 20. For the CDR3, the DNA is TGCGCCAGCAGCCGTGTTCTTCCGGGTGTTGGGACAGTAAACAATGAGCAGTTCTTC. Residues: CASSRVLPGVGTVNNEQFF.

The chain links TRBV25-1 to TRBJ1-2; 9 nucleotides line up with TRBD1. The CDR3 spans 19 residues. V was pared by 2 bases and J by 0 bases, with 13 bases of the junction left unmatched. Germline V lookup: CDR1 MGHDK, CDR2 SYGVNS. DNA for the CDR3: TGTGCCAGCAGTGAACCCCCTCGGACAGGGGCCAGAGCTAACTATGGCTACACCTTC. Its translation is CASSEPPRTGARANYGYTF.

This clonotype was observed at least ten times. This chain links TRBV20-1 with TRBJ2-7; D assignment may be TRBD1 or TRBD2 (5 bases each). Trimming took off 5 bases at V and 3 bases at J, with 14 bases between the two ends. Germline CDR1 reads DFQATT; CDR2 reads SNEGSKA (reference sequence). The CDR3 loop spans 13 amino acids. In nucleotides, the CDR3 is TGCAGTGCTGGGGGTAGTCTTGACTACGAGCAGTACTTC. This codes for CSAGGSLDYEQYF.

The V and J genes are TRBV7-2 and TRBJ2-3; D unclear. The V end was cut by 3 bases, the J end by 2 bases, with 12 bases between. Germline V lookup: CDR1 SGHTA, CDR2 FQGNSA. The CDR3 covers 15 residues. CDR3 nucleotide sequence: TGTGCCAGCAGCTTTTTGGCCAAGCTCACAGATACGCAGTATTTT. Translation gives CASSFLAKLTDTQYF.

This clonotype was counted at least ten times. The rearrangement joins TRBV29-1 to TRBJ2-4; tentatively, D is TRBD1 (6 bases). There are 16 residues in the CDR3. Germline assignment: CDR1 SQVTM and CDR2 ANQGSEA. V lost 4 bases to trimming and J lost 1 base, with 17 bases between them. CDR3 amino acids: CSVALGTFSAKNIQYF. In DNA form, the CDR3 reads TGCAGCGTTGCCCTTGGGACATTCTCTGCCAAAAACATTCAGTACTTC.

This clonotype was observed a handful of times. J is TRBJ2-1 and V is TRBV12-3 or TRBV12-4; unclear D gene. The CDR3 runs to 11 residues. Trimming shortened V by 2 bases and J by 12 bases, and 8 bases separated the two germline ends. The CDR3 nucleotides read TGTGCCAGCAGTTTAAGGGTCAGGCAGTTCTTC. Amino acid sequence: CASSLRVRQFF.